The sequence of this TCR beta chain was determined in a study of blood T cell repertoires in COVID-19. The CDR3 runs to 16 residues. J was trimmed by 5 bases and V by 2 bases; bases with no gene match: 9. CDR1 is SGHRS, CDR2 YFSETQ, per germline. Here immunoSEQ multiplex PCR was the method, and the copy in TCRdb shows in-frame clones only, minus some. This sample carries about 180,000 clones, around 83% of them seen once, and the ten largest clones take about 1.6%. The chain links TRBV5-1 to TRBJ2-3, with 9 nucleotides matching TRBD1. Sequencing was performed on peripheral blood. The TCR originated in a human donor in a cohort sampled during active COVID-19. CDR3 nucleotide sequence: TGCGCCAGCAGCTTAGGAGGGACAGGGAGGGGAGATACGCAGTATTTT. Amino acid sequence: CASSLGGTGRGDTQYF. The variable domain in full, with the rest retrieved from reference TRBV5-1 and TRBJ2-3, is KAGVTQTPRYLIKTRGQQVTLSCSPISGHRSVSWYQQTPGQGLQFLFEYFSETQRNKGNFPGRFSGRQFSNSRSEMNVSTLELGDSALYLCASSLGGTGRGDTQYFGPGTRLTVL.